Listed here are 12 T cell receptor beta chains from one sample, sequenced in a study of molecular identifiers for immune sequencing clone quantification. TCRdb used MiXCR to reprocess the PCR reads, holding one entry per CDR3 protein. The sample records about 640,000 distinct CDR3 sequences, 15% to 20% being singletons. The sequenced sample consisted of naive CD8+ T cells from blood, with Jurkat cell RNA spiked in. Indicated subset: FACS-sorted CD8+CD4-CCR7+CD45RA+ naive T cells. These receptors all stem from a human donor in good health. Some libraries in this study had Jurkat cell RNA spiked in.

In regard to this clonotype: Being one base from a much bigger clone, this may be a read error. This is likely a read error, given that the CDR3 carries no conserved phenylalanine or tryptophan at its end. The chain couples TRBV4-1 to TRBJ1-4, with D maybe TRBD1 (5 bases). Germline values: CDR1 MGHRA, CDR2 YSYEKL. Trimming took 3 bases from V and 4 from J, leaving 15 bases between them. This CDR3 comprises 16 residues. Here the CDR3 reads CASSQTPEGLNEKLFS. CDR3 in DNA: TGCGCCAGCAGCCAGACTCCGGAGGGGCTTAATGAAAAACTGTTTTCT.

Many counts were recorded for this clonotype. The chain uses TRBV27 and TRBJ2-3, with 8 bases lining up with TRBD2. The CDR3 has 15 residues. Germline V gene data show CDR1 as MNHEY and CDR2 as SMNVEV (reference sequence). V was clipped by 1 base and J by 6 bases; unmatched bases: 6. CDR3 sequence (DNA): TGTGCCAGCAGTTTATTTAGCGGGGAGGTGGATACGCAGTATTTT. Translation gives CASSLFSGEVDTQYF.

The J gene is TRBJ1-1, the V gene TRBV2, with TRBD1 matching 7 bases. Germline V lookup: CDR1 SNHLY, CDR2 FYNNEI. The ends lost 3 bases at V and 1 base at J; junction bases unmatched: 8. The length of the CDR3 is 16 residues. In DNA, the CDR3 is TGTGCCAGCAGTGAGGGGAGACAGGGAAAGAACACTGAAGCTTTCTTT. As protein: CASSEGRQGKNTEAFF.

The table lists this clonotype with many counts. V and J are TRBV5-4 and TRBJ1-1; tentative D call: TRBD1 (6 bases). CDR1 and CDR2 from the germline V gene are SGHNT and YYREEE (reference sequence). V was shortened by 7 bases and J by 0 bases, with 16 bases between the two germline ends. CDR3 length: 15 residues. CDR3 coding DNA: TGTGCCAGCTCCCGAGGGGGGGGTTTGAACACTGAAGCTTTCTTT. Translating gives CASSRGGGLNTEAFF. The entire variable domain, with the rest obtained from reference TRBV5-4 and TRBJ1-1, is as follows: ETGVTQSPTHLIKTRGQQVTLRCSSQSGHNTVSWYQQALGQGPQFIFQYYREEENGRGNFPPRFSGLQFPNYSSELNVNALELDDSALYLCASSRGGGLNTEAFFGQGTRLTVV.

The chain couples TRBV19 to TRBJ2-3, with D perhaps assigned TRBD1 or TRBD2 (6 bases each). Trimming took 9 bases from V and 5 from J, leaving 15 bases between them. The CDR3 is 13 residues long. In germline, CDR1 is LNHDA, CDR2 SQIVND (reference sequence). The CDR3 DNA sequence: TGTGCCAGCCCAAGGGGGGCTAAAGATACGCAGTATTTT. Encoded protein: CASPRGAKDTQYF. Together with reference TRBV19 and TRBJ2-3, the CDR3 gives the full variable domain: DGGITQSPKYLFRKEGQNVTLSCEQNLNHDAMYWYRQDPGQGLRLIYYSQIVNDFQKGDIAEGYSVSREKKESFPLTVTSAQKNPTAFYLCASPRGAKDTQYFGPGTRLTVL.

This clonotype was observed many times. The rearrangement joins TRBV28 to TRBJ2-5, with 14 bases matching TRBD2. CDR1 and CDR2 (germline): MDHEN, SYDVKM. The CDR3 covers 15 residues. Losses at the gene ends were 5 bases for V and 4 bases for J; bases not matched to a gene: 3. The CDR3 sequence: CASSLGLAGVETQYF. The DNA of the CDR3 is TGTGCCAGCAGTCTGGGACTAGCGGGAGTAGAGACCCAGTACTTC.

Ten or more counts support this clonotype. The chain employs TRBV7-9 and TRBJ2-5; 7 bases fit TRBD2. This CDR3 spans 15 amino acids. Germline-derived CDR1 and CDR2 are SEHNR and FQNEAQ (reference sequence). V trimming: 4 bases; J trimming: 3 bases; junction bases outside the gene matches: 8. The CDR3 sequence is CASSYGLVVEETQYF. The CDR3 DNA sequence: TGTGCCAGCAGCTATGGACTAGTCGTAGAAGAGACCCAGTACTTC.

This clonotype was observed a few times. The chain has TRBV5-1 and TRBJ2-3; the D is unclear. V lost 5 bases, J lost 0 bases, and 10 bases lay in between. The CDR3 totals 14 residues. Germline CDR1 and CDR2: SGHRS and YFSETQ. The CDR3 spells CASRLFTSTDTQYF. CDR3 DNA: TGCGCCAGCAGACTATTCACTAGCACAGATACGCAGTATTTT.

This clonotype was counted a few times. V gene TRBV6-6 combines with J gene TRBJ2-3; no reliable D call. The CDR3 has 14 amino acids. V shed 8 bases and J shed 5 bases, with 17 bases lying between them. Germline V gene lookup returns CDR1 MNHNY and CDR2 SVGAGI (reference sequence). The CDR3 nucleotides are TGTGCCAGCTGGGCTAGAAGCCCCCGAGATACGCAGTATTTT. Protein product: CASWARSPRDTQYF.

This clonotype was picked up many times. The chain uses TRBV7-9 and TRBJ1-4, with D maybe TRBD1 (6 bases). The V gene lost 4 bases and the J gene lost 5 bases, with 11 bases spanning the gap. This CDR3 has 14 amino acids. Germline values: CDR1 SEHNR, CDR2 FQNEAQ (reference sequence). CDR3: CASSSAGVNEKLFF. For the CDR3, the DNA is TGTGCCAGCAGCTCGGCAGGGGTCAATGAAAAACTGTTTTTT.

This clonotype was observed many times. V and J are TRBV7-3 and TRBJ2-1; D call uncertain. This CDR3 contains 13 residues. Trimming cost V 5 bases and J 4 bases, with 9 bases left between them. Germline V gives CDR1 SGHTA, CDR2 FQGTGA. This chain's CDR3 is CASSPWSYNEQFF. Written as DNA, the CDR3 is TGTGCCAGCAGCCCCTGGTCATACAATGAGCAGTTCTTC.

This rearrangement joins TRBV3-1 to TRBJ1-2; the D gene is possibly TRBD1 (6 bases). Between the trimmed V and J ends, which lost 0 bases and 5 bases, there was a span of 19 bases. The CDR3 has 17 residues. From germline, CDR1 is LGHDT and CDR2 YNNKEL (reference sequence). The CDR3 DNA is TGTGCCAGCAGCCAAGATCCGGGGGGCGGAGTACTTTATGGCTACACCTTC. It encodes CASSQDPGGGVLYGYTF.